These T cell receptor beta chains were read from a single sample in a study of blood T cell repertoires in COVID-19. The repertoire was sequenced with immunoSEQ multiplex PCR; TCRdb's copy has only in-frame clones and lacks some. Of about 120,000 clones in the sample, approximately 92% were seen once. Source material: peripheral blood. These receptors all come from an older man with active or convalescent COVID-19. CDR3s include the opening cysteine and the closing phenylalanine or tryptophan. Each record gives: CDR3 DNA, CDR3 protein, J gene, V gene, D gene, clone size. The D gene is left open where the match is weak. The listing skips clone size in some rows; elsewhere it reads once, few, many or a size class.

DNA: TGTGCCAGCAGCTTAATCTTAGCGGGAGGAGGGATAGATACGCAGTATTTT
CDR3: CASSLILAGGGIDTQYF
J: TRBJ2-3
V: TRBV7-2
D: TRBD2
size: .

DNA: TGTGCCAGCTCACCACGCCGGTGGACTAGCGGGTCCTACGAGCAGTACTTC
CDR3: CASSPRRWTSGSYEQYF
J: TRBJ2-7
V: TRBV18
D: TRBD2
size: .

DNA: TGTGCCAGCAGCCAGGACAGTATTAATCAGCCCCAGCATTTT
CDR3: CASSQDSINQPQHF
J: TRBJ1-5
V: TRBV2
D: .
size: .

DNA: TGTGCCAGCAGCTTAAATAGCGGGAACACAGATACGCAGTATTTT
CDR3: CASSLNSGNTDTQYF
J: TRBJ2-3
V: TRBV11-2
D: TRBD2
size: .

DNA: TGTGCCAGCACTACGGGAGAGGCGTGGGAGACCCAGTACTTC
CDR3: CASTTGEAWETQYF
J: TRBJ2-5
V: TRBV6-5
D: .
size: .

DNA: TGTGCCAGCAGCGCCAAGCGGGAGTCCTACAATGAGCAGTTCTTC
CDR3: CASSAKRESYNEQFF
J: TRBJ2-1
V: TRBV7-3
D: TRBD2
size: .

DNA: TGCAGTGCTAGTAGTGGAGAATCCTATGGCTACACCTTC
CDR3: CSASSGESYGYTF
J: TRBJ1-2
V: TRBV20-1
D: .
size: .

DNA: TGTGCCAGCAGCCCTAGCGGGAGAGCGGGGCAGTACTTC
CDR3: CASSPSGRAGQYF
J: TRBJ2-7
V: TRBV7-9
D: TRBD2
size: .

DNA: TGTGCCAGCAGCCTTATCGAGGGCTATGGCTACACCTTC
CDR3: CASSLIEGYGYTF
J: TRBJ1-2
V: TRBV5-8
D: .
size: once

DNA: TGTGCCACCTCCGGGGACTATGGCTACACCTTC
CDR3: CATSGDYGYTF
J: TRBJ1-2
V: TRBV24-1
D: .
size: .

DNA: TGTGCCAGCAGTTCCTCGACAGGGGGCTTGGAGCCCCAGCATTTT
CDR3: CASSSSTGGLEPQHF
J: TRBJ1-5
V: TRBV27
D: TRBD1
size: .

DNA: TGCAGCGTTTCCCCGGGGAGTGTGTACACTGAAGCTTTCTTT
CDR3: CSVSPGSVYTEAFF
J: TRBJ1-1
V: TRBV29-1
D: .
size: .

DNA: TGTGCCAGCAGCACGTCCGCTAACAATGAGCAGTTCTTC
CDR3: CASSTSANNEQFF
J: TRBJ2-1
V: TRBV11-2
D: .
size: few

DNA: TGTGCTAGCAGCTTAGGAGTTCGGAGCGGCAGCACAGATACGCAGTATTTT
CDR3: CASSLGVRSGSTDTQYF
J: TRBJ2-3
V: TRBV7-7
D: .
size: .

DNA: TGTGCCAGTACCCAGGGAGGGCACTATGGCTACACCTTC
CDR3: CASTQGGHYGYTF
J: TRBJ1-2
V: TRBV19
D: .
size: .

DNA: TGCGCCAGCAGCCCCTCGAGCGTTAATGAGCAGTTCTTC
CDR3: CASSPSSVNEQFF
J: TRBJ2-1
V: TRBV5-1
D: .
size: .

DNA: TGTGCCACCAGTGGCAGCCAAGAGACCCAGTACTTC
CDR3: CATSGSQETQYF
J: TRBJ2-5
V: TRBV24-1
D: .
size: .

DNA: TGTGCCAGCAGCCCCGGGGTTGCCTATAATTCACCCCTCCACTTT
CDR3: CASSPGVAYNSPLHF
J: TRBJ1-6
V: TRBV3-1/TRBV3-2
D: .
size: .

DNA: TGTGCCAGCAGTCCAGGACAGGGTGGGAGCGGGGAGCTGTTTTTT
CDR3: CASSPGQGGSGELFF
J: TRBJ2-2
V: TRBV6-5
D: TRBD1
size: .

DNA: TGCGCCAGCAGCTTGGTGGGACTAGCCCCAGATACGCAGTATTTT
CDR3: CASSLVGLAPDTQYF
J: TRBJ2-3
V: TRBV5-1
D: TRBD2
size: .